This record covers a single T cell receptor (beta chain). The sample originates from a study of blood T cell repertoires in COVID-19. Original analysis: Quantification of nucleated cells was approximated via reference gene primer amplification. Sequencing used immunoSEQ multiplex PCR; TCRdb keeps in-frame clones, though not all of them. V and J calls and clone size are as listed in that table; D and trimming were resolved from the DNA. The sample comprises around 150,000 clones, 85% to 90% of which are singletons, and around 7% rests with the top ten. Participants had their cohort set by participant-reported clinical history. From germline, CDR1 is KGHSH and CDR2 LQKENI. The CDR3 has 14 amino acids. V dropped 0 bases and J dropped 9 bases, with 14 bases sitting between them.

This chain connects TRBV18 to TRBJ1-2, with D possibly TRBD1 on 5 matching bases. The sequence was collected from a woman aged 50 to 60 who had recovered from COVID-19. The sample consisted of PBMCs or T cells enriched from blood (not recorded which). CDR3 coding DNA: TGTGCCAGCTCACCACCGGGGCAGAGTAGGAGCTACACCTTC. Protein sequence: CASSPPGQSRSYTF.